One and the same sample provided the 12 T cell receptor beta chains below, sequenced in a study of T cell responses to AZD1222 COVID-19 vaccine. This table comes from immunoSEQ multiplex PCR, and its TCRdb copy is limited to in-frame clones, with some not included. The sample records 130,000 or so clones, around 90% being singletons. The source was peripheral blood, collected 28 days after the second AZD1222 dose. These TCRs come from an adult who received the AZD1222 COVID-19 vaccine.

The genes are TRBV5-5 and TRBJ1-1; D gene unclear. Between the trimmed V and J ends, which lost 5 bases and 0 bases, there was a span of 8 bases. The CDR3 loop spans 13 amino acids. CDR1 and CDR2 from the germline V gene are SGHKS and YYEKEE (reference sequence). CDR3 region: CASRRGLNTEAFF. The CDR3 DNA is TGTGCCAGCAGAAGAGGGCTGAACACTGAAGCTTTCTTT.

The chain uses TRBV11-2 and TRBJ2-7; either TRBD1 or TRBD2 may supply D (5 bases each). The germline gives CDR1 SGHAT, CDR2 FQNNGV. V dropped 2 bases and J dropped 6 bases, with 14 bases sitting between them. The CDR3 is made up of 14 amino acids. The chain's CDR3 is CASSLWGYSPEQYF. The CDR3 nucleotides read TGTGCCAGCAGCTTATGGGGGTACAGCCCCGAGCAGTACTTC.

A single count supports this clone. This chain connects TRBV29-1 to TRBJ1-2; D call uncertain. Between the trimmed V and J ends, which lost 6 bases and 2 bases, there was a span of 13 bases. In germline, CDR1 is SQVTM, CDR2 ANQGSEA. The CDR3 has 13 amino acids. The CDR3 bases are TGCAGCGTGGGAGGGTTCTTAAACTATGGCTACACCTTC. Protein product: CSVGGFLNYGYTF.

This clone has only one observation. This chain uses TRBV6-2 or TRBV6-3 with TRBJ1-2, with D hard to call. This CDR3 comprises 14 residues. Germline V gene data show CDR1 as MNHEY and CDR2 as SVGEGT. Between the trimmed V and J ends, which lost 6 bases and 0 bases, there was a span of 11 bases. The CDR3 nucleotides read TGTGCCAGCAGCGACGGACCGCCTAACTATGGCTACACCTTC. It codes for CASSDGPPNYGYTF.

The DNA of the CDR3 is TGTGCCAGCAGTGAAGCAGGGGGTTGGCCTCAGCCCCAGCATTTT. Translation gives CASSEAGGWPQPQHF. The chain uses TRBV6-1 and TRBJ1-5; tentative D call: TRBD1 (6 bases). CDR3 length: 15 residues. Germline CDR1 is MNHNS and CDR2 is SASEGT. Trimming shortened V by 0 bases and J by 6 bases, and 12 bases separated the two germline ends.

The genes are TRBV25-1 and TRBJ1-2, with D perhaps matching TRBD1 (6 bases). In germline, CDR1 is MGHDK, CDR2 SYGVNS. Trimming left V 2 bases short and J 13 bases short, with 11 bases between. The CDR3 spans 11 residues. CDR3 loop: CASSEGGRATF. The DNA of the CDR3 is TGTGCCAGCAGTGAAGGGGGCAGGGCCACCTTC.

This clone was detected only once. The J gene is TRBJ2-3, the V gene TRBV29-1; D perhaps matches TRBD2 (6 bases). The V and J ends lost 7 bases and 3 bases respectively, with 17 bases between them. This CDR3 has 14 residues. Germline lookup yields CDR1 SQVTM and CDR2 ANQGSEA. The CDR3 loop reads CSASRTGRTDTQYF. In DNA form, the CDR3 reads TGCAGCGCCTCCCGGACGGGGAGGACAGATACGCAGTATTTT.

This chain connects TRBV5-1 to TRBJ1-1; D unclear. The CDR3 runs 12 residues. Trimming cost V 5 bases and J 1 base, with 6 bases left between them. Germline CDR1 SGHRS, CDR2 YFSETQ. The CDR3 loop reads CASREPNTEAFF. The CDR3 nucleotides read TGCGCCAGCAGGGAGCCGAACACTGAAGCTTTCTTT.

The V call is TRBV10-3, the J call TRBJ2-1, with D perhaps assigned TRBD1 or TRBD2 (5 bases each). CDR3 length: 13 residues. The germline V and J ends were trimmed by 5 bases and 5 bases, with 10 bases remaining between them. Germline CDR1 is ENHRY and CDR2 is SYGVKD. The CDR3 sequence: CAISRDGNNEQFF. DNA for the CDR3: TGTGCCATCAGTAGGGACGGAAACAATGAGCAGTTCTTC.

The CDR3 loop reads CASSTQGNIQYF. The CDR3 nucleotides are TGTGCCAGTTCTACACAGGGAAACATTCAGTACTTC. The rearrangement links TRBV19 to TRBJ2-4; D possibly corresponds to TRBD1 (6 bases). CDR1 LNHDA and CDR2 SQIVND come from the germline V gene (reference sequence). The CDR3 is made up of 12 amino acids. The V and J ends lost 8 bases and 6 bases respectively, with 11 bases between them.

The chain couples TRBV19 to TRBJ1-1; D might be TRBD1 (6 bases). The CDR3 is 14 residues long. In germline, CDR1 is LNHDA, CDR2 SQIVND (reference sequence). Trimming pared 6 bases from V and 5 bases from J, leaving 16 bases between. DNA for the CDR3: TGTGCCAGTAGAGGGGGGACCACTGCAACTGAAGCTTTCTTT. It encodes CASRGGTTATEAFF.

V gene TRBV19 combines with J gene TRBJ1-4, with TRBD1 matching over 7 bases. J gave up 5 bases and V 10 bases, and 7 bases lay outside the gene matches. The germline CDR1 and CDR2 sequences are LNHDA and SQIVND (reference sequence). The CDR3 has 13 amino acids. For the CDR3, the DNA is TGTGCCACCGCCCGGGACAGAAATGAAAAACTGTTTTTT. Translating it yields CATARDRNEKLFF.